This TCR beta chain was captured in a study of sequential checkpoint blockade in melanoma. Background on the study: Arm A got nivolumab then ipilimumab; arm B the reverse, 1:1. Maintenance nivolumab came after either treatment sequence.

Here immunoSEQ multiplex PCR was the method, and the copy in TCRdb shows in-frame clones only, minus some. The repertoire holds 25,000 to 35,000 clones, with around 88% as singletons. Treatment reported: randomized to nivolumab then ipilimumab (arm A) or the reverse (arm B). None of the patients previously received DNA-damaging chemotherapy. With respect to this clone: At the DNA level, this CDR3 is encoded by other sequences in the same sample as well.

Trimming cost V 0 bases and J 4 bases, with 6 bases left between them. The V gene's germline CDR1 is LNHNV and CDR2 YYDKDF (reference sequence). The CDR3 is 13 residues long. The chain combines TRBV15 with TRBJ2-5; D call uncertain. The receptor was derived from a human donor with melanoma. Sequenced material: CD8+ T cells sorted from blood (inferred from file names), taken from a patient given nivolumab and ipilimumab in sequence. CDR3 bases: TGTGCCACCAGCAGAGATCGAGGAGAGACCCAGTACTTC. Its protein is CATSRDRGETQYF.